This TCR beta chain was obtained from a study of molecular identifiers for immune sequencing clone quantification. Study conclusions and caveats: Under 1% of molecules in naive cells, but over 98% of effector molecules, belonged to clones above 20 RNA copies.

CD8+CD4-CCR7+CD45RA+ cells were sorted as naive CD8 T cells. This clonotype was observed a few times. The antigen is unknown. V was clipped by 3 bases and J by 5 bases, with 17 bases between them. CDR3 length equals 15 residues. TCR libraries were built in bulk with a published protocol and specific TCR primers. Via MiXCR, TCRdb re-called the PCR reads, giving one row per CDR3 protein. The sample has hundreds of thousands of distinct CDR3 sequences; roughly 23% are singletons. The clonotype comes from a human donor in good health. Some libraries in this study had Jurkat cell RNA spiked in. Material for sequencing was naive CD8+ T cells from blood, with Jurkat cell RNA spiked in. Subset of the sample: FACS-sorted CD8+CD4-CCR7+CD45RA+ naive T cells. The V call is TRBV12-3 or TRBV12-4, the J call TRBJ2-7, with TRBD1 as a possible D gene (6 bases). The chain's CDR3 is CASSLLETGSDEQYF. In nucleotides, the CDR3 is TGTGCCAGCAGTTTGTTGGAGACAGGATCGGACGAGCAGTACTTC.